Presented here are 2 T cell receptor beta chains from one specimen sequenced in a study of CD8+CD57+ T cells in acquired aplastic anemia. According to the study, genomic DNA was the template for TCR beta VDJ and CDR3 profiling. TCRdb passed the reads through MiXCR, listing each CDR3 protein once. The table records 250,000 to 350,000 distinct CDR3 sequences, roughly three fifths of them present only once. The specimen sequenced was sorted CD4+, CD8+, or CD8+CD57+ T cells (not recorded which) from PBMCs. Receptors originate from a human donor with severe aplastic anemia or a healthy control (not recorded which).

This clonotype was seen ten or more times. This CDR3 reads CSAGGTLETQYF. CDR3 nucleotide sequence: TGCAGTGCTGGGGGGACCTTGGAGACCCAGTACTTC. This sequence joins TRBV20-1 and TRBJ2-5; TRBD2 is a possible D gene (6 bases). Trimming left V 5 bases short and J 5 bases short, with 12 bases between. The CDR3 consists of 12 residues. The V gene's germline CDR1 is DFQATT and CDR2 SNEGSKA (reference sequence).

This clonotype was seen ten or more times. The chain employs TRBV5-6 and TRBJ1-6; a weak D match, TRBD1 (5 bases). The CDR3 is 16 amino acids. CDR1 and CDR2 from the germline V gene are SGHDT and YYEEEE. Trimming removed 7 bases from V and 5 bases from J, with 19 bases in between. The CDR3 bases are TGTGCCAGCCTTTTGGGGGGAGGCGGCCATAATTCACCCCTCCACTTT. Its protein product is CASLLGGGGHNSPLHF.